The next 7 T cell receptor beta chains were all read from a single sample in a study of early T cells in non-severe SARS-CoV-2 infection. Each CDR3 protein is one row after TCRdb ran MiXCR on the 5' RACE reads. The sample has 60,000 to 75,000 distinct CDR3 sequences, less than 12% seen once; the top ten hold 15% to 18%. The material was whole blood, obtained at baseline. Every receptor here comes from an adult who was a healthcare worker with PCR-confirmed SARS-CoV-2 infection or an uninfected control (not recorded which).

Ten or more counts support this clonotype. J is TRBJ1-5 and V is TRBV28; no definite D call. Germline V gene data show CDR1 as MDHEN and CDR2 as SYDVKM. This CDR3 region has 13 residues. Trimming pared 8 bases from V and 7 bases from J, leaving 15 bases between. In DNA, the CDR3 is TGTGCCAGCGTACCCGAGGTCCGGCAGCCCCAGCATTTT. It specifies CASVPEVRQPQHF.

There are many counts of this clonotype. The chain carries TRBV7-6 and TRBJ2-2; TRBD1 aligns across 7 bases. Germline CDR1 is SGHVS and CDR2 is FNYEAQ. The J segment lost 0 bases and the V segment lost 2 bases, leaving 3 bases of the junction unmatched. This CDR3 region has 16 residues. Here the CDR3 reads CASSLIDRANTGELFF. Here the CDR3 DNA reads TGTGCCAGCAGCTTAATTGACAGGGCGAACACCGGGGAGCTGTTTTTT. The full variable domain, rest sourced from reference TRBV7-6 and TRBJ2-2, is GAGVSQSPRYKVTKRGQDVALRCDPISGHVSLYWYRQALGQGPEFLTYFNYEAQQDKSGLPNDRFSAERPEGSISTLTIQRTEQRDSAMYRCASSLIDRANTGELFFGEGSRLTVL.

To note about this clonotype: The junction departs from the called germline gene at one end, perhaps through a read error. The rearrangement links TRBV29-1 to TRBJ2-7; tentatively, D is TRBD1 or TRBD2 (5 bases each). Per the germline V gene, CDR1 is SQVTM and CDR2 is ANQGSEA. The CDR3 has 13 amino acids. The CDR3 spells CSVEGTDAYEQYF. CDR3 in DNA: TGCAGCGTCGAAGGGACGGATGCCTACGAGCAGTACTTC.

This clonotype was counted only a few times. The V and J genes are TRBV11-2 and TRBJ2-1; TRBD2 matches at 9 bases. The CDR3 runs 16 residues. V lost 3 bases, J lost 0 bases, and 3 bases stayed unmatched. The germline CDR1 and CDR2 sequences are SGHAT and FQNNGV. The CDR3 region is CASSFISGSSYNEQFF. The CDR3 coding sequence is TGTGCCAGCAGCTTCATTAGCGGGAGCTCCTACAATGAGCAGTTCTTC.

The rearrangement links TRBV5-4 to TRBJ2-7; possible D gene TRBD1, 6 bases. Trimming cost V 4 bases and J 5 bases, with 16 bases left between them. Germline assignment: CDR1 SGHNT and CDR2 YYREEE (reference sequence). The CDR3 is 14 amino acids. CDR3: CASSDRYRADEQYF. CDR3 in DNA: TGTGCCAGCAGCGACCGTTACAGGGCCGACGAGCAGTACTTC.

This clonotype was seen a few times. The chain couples TRBV19 to TRBJ2-2; D is uncertain. The CDR3 length is 12 residues. Germline-derived CDR1 and CDR2 are LNHDA and SQIVND (reference sequence). Between the trimmed V and J ends, which lost 5 bases and 10 bases, there was a span of 11 bases. This chain's CDR3 is CASSPPLLELFF. The DNA of the CDR3 is TGTGCCAGTAGTCCACCCCTTCTGGAGCTGTTTTTT.

A note on this clonotype: A read error is possible here, since a much larger clone lies one base away. As DNA, the CDR3 is TGTGCCACCAGTACCGAAGAGGACTTCACAGATACGCAGTATTTT. Amino acids: CATSTEEDFTDTQYF. This chain uses TRBV24-1 with TRBJ2-3; TRBD2 is a possible D gene (5 bases). Germline V gene sequence: CDR1 KGHDR, CDR2 SFDVKD. CDR3 length: 15 residues. V was pared by 6 bases and J by 2 bases, with 14 bases between.